These T cell receptor beta chains were read from a single sample in a study of relationships among human T cell subsets. MiXCR, run by TCRdb on the multiplex PCR reads, gives a single entry per CDR3 protein. The sample consists of around 5,000 distinct CDR3 sequences, around 75% of them appearing once. Sequenced: total T cells sorted from blood. These receptors were collected from a middle-aged man in good health. The CDR3 runs from the conserved cysteine through the conserved F or W. D genes are given only for firm matches. Size values are once, few and many counts, or a class for expanded clones, and some rows have none.

d_gene: -; j_gene: TRBJ2-7; abundance: -; v_gene: TRBV3-1; CDR3aa: CASSPSYSGRPNSYEQYF; CDR3nt: TGTGCCAGCAGCCCCTCATATTCCGGACGCCCGAATTCCTACGAGCAGTACTTC
d_gene: -; j_gene: TRBJ2-7; abundance: -; v_gene: TRBV7-9; CDR3aa: CASSLPGSYEQYF; CDR3nt: TGTGCCAGCAGCTTACCCGGGTCCTACGAGCAGTACTTC
d_gene: TRBD1; j_gene: TRBJ2-7; abundance: -; v_gene: TRBV18; CDR3aa: CASSPPDRARGEQYF; CDR3nt: TGTGCCAGCTCACCACCCGACAGGGCCCGGGGCGAGCAGTACTTC
d_gene: TRBD2; j_gene: TRBJ2-1; abundance: -; v_gene: TRBV5-4; CDR3aa: CASSRTSGGANEQFF; CDR3nt: TGCGCCAGCAGCCGAACTAGCGGGGGGGCCAATGAGCAGTTCTTC
d_gene: -; j_gene: TRBJ2-7; abundance: -; v_gene: TRBV3-1; CDR3aa: CASSQDQDEQYF; CDR3nt: TGTGCCAGCAGCCAAGACCAGGACGAGCAGTACTTC
d_gene: TRBD1; j_gene: TRBJ2-3; abundance: -; v_gene: TRBV7-8; CDR3aa: CASSLDYRGTPTDTQYF; CDR3nt: TGTGCCAGCAGCTTAGACTACAGGGGGACCCCCACAGATACGCAGTATTTT
d_gene: -; j_gene: TRBJ2-3; abundance: -; v_gene: TRBV12-3/TRBV12-4; CDR3aa: CASTIRSTDTQYF; CDR3nt: TGTGCCAGCACCATAAGGTCCACAGATACGCAGTATTTT
d_gene: -; j_gene: TRBJ2-5; abundance: few; v_gene: TRBV13; CDR3aa: CASSRAITTIEETQYF; CDR3nt: TGTGCCAGCAGCAGGGCAATTACTACGATCGAGGAGACCCAGTACTTC
d_gene: -; j_gene: TRBJ1-5; abundance: -; v_gene: TRBV27; CDR3aa: CASSLSARTFGSNQPQHF; CDR3nt: TGTGCCAGCAGTTTATCGGCCCGGACTTTCGGTAGCAATCAGCCCCAGCATTTT
d_gene: TRBD2; j_gene: TRBJ2-7; abundance: once; v_gene: TRBV11-2; CDR3aa: CASSLAGTTVYEQYF; CDR3nt: TGTGCCAGCAGCCTGGCCGGGACTACAGTCTACGAGCAGTACTTC
d_gene: -; j_gene: TRBJ2-7; abundance: -; v_gene: TRBV12-3/TRBV12-4; CDR3aa: CASKGRSYEQYF; CDR3nt: TGTGCCAGCAAGGGACGGTCATACGAGCAGTACTTC
d_gene: -; j_gene: TRBJ1-5; abundance: -; v_gene: TRBV19; CDR3aa: CASRREGSNQPQHF; CDR3nt: TGTGCCAGTAGGAGGGAGGGGAGCAATCAGCCCCAGCATTTT
d_gene: -; j_gene: TRBJ2-2; abundance: few; v_gene: TRBV5-6; CDR3aa: CASSLLGASNTGELFF; CDR3nt: TGTGCCAGCAGCTTGCTCGGGGCTTCGAACACCGGGGAGCTGTTTTTT
d_gene: TRBD2; j_gene: TRBJ2-7; abundance: -; v_gene: TRBV20-1; CDR3aa: CSARPYGGREQYF; CDR3nt: TGCAGTGCTAGACCCTACGGGGGGAGAGAGCAGTACTTC
d_gene: -; j_gene: TRBJ2-7; abundance: -; v_gene: TRBV25-1; CDR3aa: CASSASYEQYF; CDR3nt: TGTGCCAGCAGTGCCAGCTACGAGCAGTACTTC
d_gene: -; j_gene: TRBJ2-7; abundance: -; v_gene: TRBV5-1; CDR3aa: CASSLTGGNYEQYF; CDR3nt: TGCGCCAGCAGCTTGACAGGTGGAAACTACGAGCAGTACTTC
d_gene: -; j_gene: TRBJ2-1; abundance: -; v_gene: TRBV5-1; CDR3aa: CASSLEVADHNEQFF; CDR3nt: TGCGCCAGCAGCTTGGAGGTAGCGGACCACAATGAGCAGTTCTTC
d_gene: TRBD2; j_gene: TRBJ2-3; abundance: -; v_gene: TRBV19; CDR3aa: CASSMWTSGASDTQYF; CDR3nt: TGTGCCAGTAGTATGTGGACTAGCGGGGCATCAGATACGCAGTATTTT
d_gene: TRBD1; j_gene: TRBJ1-2; abundance: -; v_gene: TRBV7-9; CDR3aa: CASSLNRGGYGYTF; CDR3nt: TGTGCCAGCAGCTTAAACAGGGGGGGCTATGGCTACACCTTC
d_gene: TRBD2; j_gene: TRBJ2-3; abundance: -; v_gene: TRBV20-1; CDR3aa: CSVDASRTSGRAGDTQYF; CDR3nt: TGCAGCGTTGACGCCTCACGGACTAGCGGGAGGGCTGGAGATACGCAGTATTTT
d_gene: TRBD1; j_gene: TRBJ1-5; abundance: -; v_gene: TRBV6-5; CDR3aa: CASSSDRGPPQHF; CDR3nt: TGTGCCAGCTCGTCGGACAGGGGGCCACCCCAGCATTTT
d_gene: TRBD1; j_gene: TRBJ2-1; abundance: -; v_gene: TRBV7-9; CDR3aa: CASSQWTGQAIKQFF; CDR3nt: TGTGCCAGCAGCCAATGGACCGGACAGGCCATAAAGCAGTTCTTC
d_gene: -; j_gene: TRBJ1-5; abundance: -; v_gene: TRBV6-2/TRBV6-3; CDR3aa: CASTSLEGLRNQPQHF; CDR3nt: TGTGCCAGCACCTCCCTCGAGGGGCTACGTAATCAGCCCCAGCATTTT
d_gene: -; j_gene: TRBJ2-7; abundance: -; v_gene: TRBV29-1; CDR3aa: CSARGTSYEQYF; CDR3nt: TGCAGCGCCCGGGGTACCTCCTACGAGCAGTACTTC
d_gene: TRBD2; j_gene: TRBJ2-3; abundance: -; v_gene: TRBV11-1; CDR3aa: CASSYAGANTDTQYF; CDR3nt: TGTGCCAGCAGCTATGCGGGAGCAAACACAGATACGCAGTATTTT
d_gene: TRBD1; j_gene: TRBJ2-3; abundance: -; v_gene: TRBV28; CDR3aa: CASRTGVSTDTQYF; CDR3nt: TGTGCCAGCAGGACAGGGGTGAGCACAGATACGCAGTATTTT
d_gene: -; j_gene: TRBJ2-1; abundance: -; v_gene: TRBV6-1; CDR3aa: CASSEGDNEQFF; CDR3nt: TGTGCCAGCAGTGAGGGGGACAATGAGCAGTTCTTC
d_gene: -; j_gene: TRBJ2-5; abundance: -; v_gene: TRBV2; CDR3aa: CASSDWGAGEAQETQYF; CDR3nt: TGTGCCAGCAGTGATTGGGGGGCAGGGGAGGCCCAAGAGACCCAGTACTTC
d_gene: TRBD1; j_gene: TRBJ2-1; abundance: -; v_gene: TRBV18; CDR3aa: CASSPSGQGSYNEQFF; CDR3nt: TGTGCCAGCTCACCTAGCGGACAGGGGAGTTACAATGAGCAGTTCTTC
d_gene: -; j_gene: TRBJ2-1; abundance: -; v_gene: TRBV12-3/TRBV12-4; CDR3aa: CASSFRQIYNEQFF; CDR3nt: TGTGCCAGCAGTTTTCGCCAGATTTACAATGAGCAGTTCTTC
d_gene: -; j_gene: TRBJ2-5; abundance: -; v_gene: TRBV14; CDR3aa: CASSQDWETQYF; CDR3nt: TGTGCCAGCAGCCAAGATTGGGAGACCCAGTACTTC
d_gene: -; j_gene: TRBJ2-7; abundance: few; v_gene: TRBV20-1; CDR3aa: CSASRLVSYEQYF; CDR3nt: TGCAGTGCCTCCCGACTAGTCTCCTACGAGCAGTACTTC
d_gene: -; j_gene: TRBJ2-7; abundance: -; v_gene: TRBV12-3/TRBV12-4; CDR3aa: CASSPLMGAVYYEQYF; CDR3nt: TGTGCCAGCAGTCCGCTTATGGGAGCGGTTTATTACGAGCAGTACTTC
d_gene: TRBD1; j_gene: TRBJ2-2; abundance: -; v_gene: TRBV30; CDR3aa: CAWKTGINTGELFF; CDR3nt: TGTGCCTGGAAGACAGGGATTAACACCGGGGAGCTGTTTTTT
d_gene: -; j_gene: TRBJ1-1; abundance: -; v_gene: TRBV20-1; CDR3aa: CSAAGRTMNTEAFF; CDR3nt: TGCAGTGCTGCAGGACGGACCATGAACACTGAAGCTTTCTTT
d_gene: -; j_gene: TRBJ1-1; abundance: -; v_gene: TRBV2; CDR3aa: CASSLSGNTEAFF; CDR3nt: TGTGCCAGCAGCCTTAGCGGGAACACTGAAGCTTTCTTT
d_gene: -; j_gene: TRBJ2-3; abundance: -; v_gene: TRBV5-4; CDR3aa: CASSSYRVLTDTQYF; CDR3nt: TGCGCCAGCAGCTCTTACAGGGTACTCACAGATACGCAGTATTTT
d_gene: -; j_gene: TRBJ1-5; abundance: -; v_gene: TRBV12-3/TRBV12-4; CDR3aa: CASSRASNQPQHF; CDR3nt: TGTGCCAGCAGCCGAGCCTCAAATCAGCCCCAGCATTTT
d_gene: -; j_gene: TRBJ2-3; abundance: -; v_gene: TRBV11-2; CDR3aa: CASSQRSTDTQYF; CDR3nt: TGTGCCAGCAGCCAGCGGAGCACAGATACGCAGTATTTT
d_gene: -; j_gene: TRBJ1-1; abundance: -; v_gene: TRBV12-5; CDR3aa: CASGLPGHSNTEAFF; CDR3nt: TGTGCTAGTGGTTTGCCGGGACATTCGAACACTGAAGCTTTCTTT
d_gene: -; j_gene: TRBJ1-2; abundance: -; v_gene: TRBV11-2; CDR3aa: CASSLEGGSGYTF; CDR3nt: TGTGCCAGCAGCTTAGAGGGAGGCTCTGGCTACACCTTC
d_gene: -; j_gene: TRBJ2-7; abundance: -; v_gene: TRBV20-1; CDR3aa: CSAPDVAEQYF; CDR3nt: TGCAGTGCTCCCGATGTTGCGGAGCAGTACTTC
d_gene: -; j_gene: TRBJ2-7; abundance: once; v_gene: TRBV30; CDR3aa: CAWSEGASSYEQYF; CDR3nt: TGTGCCTGGAGTGAAGGAGCTAGCTCCTACGAGCAGTACTTC
d_gene: -; j_gene: TRBJ2-5; abundance: -; v_gene: TRBV6-1; CDR3aa: CASDGGLQETQYF; CDR3nt: TGTGCCAGCGATGGGGGTCTACAAGAGACCCAGTACTTC
d_gene: -; j_gene: TRBJ1-1; abundance: -; v_gene: TRBV4-1; CDR3aa: CASTPGRRDPTEAFF; CDR3nt: TGCGCCAGCACTCCAGGTCGGCGGGACCCCACTGAAGCTTTCTTT
d_gene: -; j_gene: TRBJ2-5; abundance: -; v_gene: TRBV12-3/TRBV12-4; CDR3aa: CASGQTEETQYF; CDR3nt: TGTGCCAGCGGTCAAACCGAAGAGACCCAGTACTTC
d_gene: -; j_gene: TRBJ2-3; abundance: -; v_gene: TRBV11-2; CDR3aa: CASSLERSITQYF; CDR3nt: TGTGCCAGCAGCTTAGAGCGGTCGATTACGCAGTATTTT
d_gene: -; j_gene: TRBJ1-1; abundance: -; v_gene: TRBV6-1; CDR3aa: CASSEWGNTEAFF; CDR3nt: TGTGCCAGCTCCGAATGGGGGAACACTGAAGCTTTCTTT
d_gene: -; j_gene: TRBJ2-2; abundance: -; v_gene: TRBV30; CDR3aa: CAWSAGIATNTGELFF; CDR3nt: TGTGCCTGGAGTGCCGGTATAGCGACGAACACCGGGGAGCTGTTTTTT
d_gene: -; j_gene: TRBJ2-1; abundance: -; v_gene: TRBV7-9; CDR3aa: CASSENGADNEQFF; CDR3nt: TGTGCCAGCAGTGAAAACGGGGCAGACAATGAGCAGTTCTTC
d_gene: -; j_gene: TRBJ2-7; abundance: -; v_gene: TRBV11-2; CDR3aa: CASSQQYEQYF; CDR3nt: TGTGCCAGCAGCCAACAGTACGAGCAGTACTTC
d_gene: TRBD1; j_gene: TRBJ1-1; abundance: -; v_gene: TRBV7-9; CDR3aa: CASSPGTGTEAFF; CDR3nt: TGTGCCAGCAGCCCCGGGACAGGGACTGAAGCTTTCTTT
d_gene: -; j_gene: TRBJ2-3; abundance: -; v_gene: TRBV6-5; CDR3aa: CASAKGLGTDTQYF; CDR3nt: TGTGCCAGCGCAAAGGGGCTTGGCACAGATACGCAGTATTTT
d_gene: TRBD1; j_gene: TRBJ1-1; abundance: once; v_gene: TRBV10-3; CDR3aa: CAISESWDRQEAFF; CDR3nt: TGTGCCATCAGTGAGTCCTGGGACAGGCAAGAAGCTTTCTTT
d_gene: -; j_gene: TRBJ2-3; abundance: -; v_gene: TRBV12-3/TRBV12-4; CDR3aa: CASSSDLPGTDTQYF; CDR3nt: TGTGCCAGCAGTTCCGACCTCCCGGGCACAGATACGCAGTATTTT
d_gene: TRBD1; j_gene: TRBJ2-7; abundance: -; v_gene: TRBV11-3; CDR3aa: CASTIGQVLYEQYF; CDR3nt: TGTGCCAGCACCATCGGACAGGTTCTCTACGAGCAGTACTTC
d_gene: TRBD2; j_gene: TRBJ2-5; abundance: -; v_gene: TRBV7-3; CDR3aa: CASSLASGTQETQYF; CDR3nt: TGTGCCAGCAGCTTGGCTAGCGGGACACAAGAGACCCAGTACTTC
d_gene: -; j_gene: TRBJ2-7; abundance: -; v_gene: TRBV12-3/TRBV12-4; CDR3aa: CASSSGTAGLDEQYF; CDR3nt: TGTGCCAGCAGTTCCGGGACAGCGGGCCTCGACGAGCAGTACTTC
d_gene: -; j_gene: TRBJ2-5; abundance: few; v_gene: TRBV11-2; CDR3aa: CASSLWRGETQYF; CDR3nt: TGTGCCAGCAGCTTATGGCGAGGGGAGACCCAGTACTTC
d_gene: -; j_gene: TRBJ1-5; abundance: -; v_gene: TRBV6-5; CDR3aa: CASKPGGQGTRPSYF; CDR3nt: TGTGCCAGCAAGCCAGGAGGGCAGGGGACACGCCCCAGCTATTTT